These 15 T cell receptor beta chains originate from one sample sequenced in a study of shared clonotypes between healthy human individuals. Clones were sequenced by immunoSEQ multiplex PCR, and TCRdb holds only the in-frame ones, with some missing. Of some 1,900,000 clones listed, over 85% are singletons. Naive CD8 cells lacked CD45RO, underwent positive selection for CCR7 and left out terminally differentiated effector memory CD45RA+ cells. Material for sequencing was naive CD8+ T cells sorted from blood. The receptors originated from a man aged 18 to 35 in good health.

This sequence joins TRBV27 and TRBJ2-1, with 8 positions matching TRBD2. CDR3 length equals 15 residues. CDR1 and CDR2 (germline): MNHEY, SMNVEV (reference sequence). Unmatched junction bases numbered 4, after V lost 1 base and J lost 5 bases. The CDR3 sequence: CASSLYSGGNNEQFF. CDR3 DNA: TGTGCCAGCAGTTTATATTCGGGAGGGAACAATGAGCAGTTCTTC.

The chain uses TRBV9 and TRBJ2-5, with D perhaps given as TRBD1 or TRBD2 (5 bases each). V was clipped by 3 bases and J by 1 base, with 10 bases between them. Germline V gene lookup returns CDR1 SGDLS and CDR2 YYNGEE. The CDR3 covers 14 residues. CDR3 bases: TGTGCCAGCAGCGCCCGGGACCTCCAAGAGACCCAGTACTTC. Amino acid sequence: CASSARDLQETQYF.

This clone has just one count. The CDR3 spells CASTTRAGGYGPTYNEQFF. CDR3 DNA sequence: TGTGCCAGTACCACCCGGGCAGGGGGCTATGGTCCGACCTACAATGAGCAGTTCTTC. The chain carries TRBV19 and TRBJ2-1, with 8 bases identical to TRBD1. The junction had 19 bases not matched to a gene; V was cut back by 7 bases and J by 2 bases. The CDR3 is 19 residues long. Germline-derived CDR1 and CDR2 are LNHDA and SQIVND (reference sequence).

This chain uses TRBV4-1 with TRBJ1-5; D not certain. This CDR3 is 15 amino acids long. The germline V and J ends were trimmed by 4 bases and 1 base, with 11 bases remaining between them. Germline V gene lookup returns CDR1 MGHRA and CDR2 YSYEKL. CDR3 sequence: CASSLKDGSNQPQHF. CDR3 DNA sequence: TGCGCCAGCAGCCTAAAGGACGGAAGCAATCAGCCCCAGCATTTT.

The V call is TRBV7-6, the J call TRBJ1-1, with D possibly being TRBD1 (5 bases). Per the germline V gene, CDR1 is SGHVS and CDR2 is FNYEAQ. CDR3 length: 15 amino acids. Trimming removed 3 bases from V and 1 base from J, with 12 bases in between. The CDR3 coding sequence is TGTGCCAGCAGCTTCTTACCAGACAGGAACACTGAAGCTTTCTTT. Protein sequence: CASSFLPDRNTEAFF.

This CDR3 reads CASSLEGGVAPQHF. The CDR3 DNA reads as TGCGCCAGCAGCTTGGAAGGAGGGGTTGCGCCCCAGCATTTT. The gene calls are TRBV5-1 and TRBJ1-5; D is perhaps TRBD1 (5 bases). Trimming took 0 bases from V and 9 from J, leaving 13 bases between them. This CDR3 comprises 14 residues. Germline lookup yields CDR1 SGHRS and CDR2 YFSETQ.

The chain uses TRBV30 and TRBJ2-7; weak D call: TRBD1 (6 bases). The CDR3 has 12 amino acids. CDR1 and CDR2 from the germline V gene are GTSNPN and SVGIG (reference sequence). Trimming took 5 bases from V and 5 from J, leaving 13 bases between them. The CDR3 protein is CAWERTVHEQYF. Written as DNA, the CDR3 is TGTGCCTGGGAGCGGACAGTCCACGAGCAGTACTTC.

The chain carries TRBV4-1 and TRBJ2-3, with D possibly TRBD2 on 5 matching bases. Deletions cut 1 base from V and 3 bases from J, with 11 bases between. This CDR3 is 15 amino acids long. Germline V lookup: CDR1 MGHRA, CDR2 YSYEKL. The CDR3 sequence is CASSQGPSLTDTQYF. Written as DNA, the CDR3 is TGCGCCAGCAGCCAAGGCCCTAGCCTTACAGATACGCAGTATTTT.

The chain employs TRBV4-1 and TRBJ2-3; 13 bases agree with TRBD2. CDR1 MGHRA and CDR2 YSYEKL come from the germline V gene. This CDR3 is 22 amino acids long. Losses at the gene ends were 0 bases for V and 3 bases for J; bases not matched to a gene: 18. The CDR3 nucleotides read TGCGCCAGCAGCCAAGATCGATTCTTCGGACTAGCGGGAGCTTTGGGGACAGATACGCAGTATTTT. Protein product: CASSQDRFFGLAGALGTDTQYF.

The rearrangement links TRBV6-1 to TRBJ2-7, with 8 bases that match TRBD1. Germline V gives CDR1 MNHNS, CDR2 SASEGT. The V gene end was trimmed by 2 bases and the J gene end by 7 bases; junction bases not matched to a gene: 7. This CDR3 comprises 14 residues. CDR3 residues: CASSEFQGAREQYF. The CDR3 nucleotides are TGTGCCAGCAGTGAATTTCAGGGGGCTCGGGAGCAGTACTTC.

The count of this clone is one. The chain links TRBV19 to TRBJ1-2; no firm D call. Trimming shortened V by 4 bases and J by 2 bases, and 5 bases separated the two germline ends. This CDR3 has 12 amino acids. Looked up from germline, CDR1 is LNHDA and CDR2 is SQIVND (reference sequence). The CDR3: CASSRANYGYTF. The CDR3 DNA reads TGTGCCAGTAGTAGGGCGAACTATGGCTACACCTTC.

The chain recombines TRBV7-8 with TRBJ2-2, with D possibly matching TRBD2 (5 bases). The CDR3 has 17 residues. The germline gives CDR1 SGHVS, CDR2 FQNEAQ. The V end was cut by 1 base, the J end by 5 bases, with 17 bases between. CDR3 sequence (DNA): TGTGCCAGCAGCTTAGTAAACGGACCTTCGGGAACCGGGGAGCTGTTTTTT. Amino acid sequence: CASSLVNGPSGTGELFF.

J is TRBJ2-7 and V is TRBV7-2; 10 nucleotides match TRBD1. Trimming removed 1 base from V and 3 bases from J; junction bases left unmatched: 9. The CDR3 is made up of 17 amino acids. Germline loops: CDR1 SGHTA, CDR2 FQGNSA. As DNA, the CDR3 is TGTGCCAGCAGCTTAGGGACAGGGGACAGGGGCCACTACGAGCAGTACTTC. Its translation is CASSLGTGDRGHYEQYF.

In regard to this clone: Other DNA sequences in the sample encode the same CDR3. The J gene is TRBJ2-7, the V gene TRBV7-9; 7 bases agree with TRBD1. CDR1 and CDR2 (germline): SEHNR, FQNEAQ (reference sequence). There are 15 residues in the CDR3. With V trimmed by 1 base and J by 3 bases, 6 bases remained unmatched. For the CDR3, the DNA is TGTGCCAGCAGCTTAGGTGGGCAGGGGGTCTACGAGCAGTACTTC. Its protein is CASSLGGQGVYEQYF.

This clone came up once. The chain carries TRBV7-9 and TRBJ2-7; a weak D match, TRBD1 (9 bases). This CDR3 spans 12 amino acids. Germline V gene sequence: CDR1 SEHNR, CDR2 FQNEAQ (reference sequence). Trimming cost V 7 bases and J 12 bases, with 19 bases left between them. CDR3 residues: CASTGQGLGAYF. The CDR3 bases are TGTGCCAGCACGGGACAGGGACTAGGAGCGTACTTC.